One T cell receptor (beta chain) is described in this entry. As yet, its antigen is unknown. According to the study, genomic DNA was the template for TCR beta VDJ and CDR3 profiling. One entry per CDR3 protein results from TCRdb running MiXCR on the reads. The sample includes 75,000 to 90,000 distinct CDR3 sequences, about 45% of them seen just once. Germline CDR1 is MNHEY and CDR2 is SMNVEV (reference sequence). This CDR3 is 13 amino acids long. V lost 2 bases, J lost 7 bases, and 11 bases lay in between. This entry comes from a study of CD8+CD57+ T cells in acquired aplastic anemia. Overall study findings and caveats: Patients and controls shared just under 30 CD8+ CDR3 sequences, highly expressed in patients.

The specimen was sorted CD4+, CD8+, or CD8+CD57+ T cells (not recorded which) from PBMCs. The chain links TRBV27 to TRBJ1-2, with D perhaps matching TRBD1 (5 bases). The TCR comes from a human donor in good health, serving as a control. The CDR3 DNA reads as TGTGCCAGCAGTTTAAGGGGTGGCGGTGGCTACACCTTC. Encoded protein: CASSLRGGGGYTF.